The clone carrying this T cell receptor (beta chain) occurred a few times. A single record per CDR3 protein comes from TCRdb applying MiXCR to the RT-PCR reads. The top ten hold 2.5% to 3.5% of the sample, which has about 540,000 distinct CDR3 sequences, roughly 25% seen once. This entry comes from a study of response to subunit inactivated influenza vaccine. These sequences were also reported in another study, on T cells expressing NK-cell markers. This second study says: Generation of TCR beta cDNA was performed by 5'RACE template switching incorporating UMIs. Dominant NKG2C+ clonotypes in about 6 donors made up about 1.0-8% of CD8+ T cells. The CD3+CD56-NKG2C+ fraction was also led by these clonotypes in a few donors.

This TCR was recovered from a man between 45 and 60 years old who received an inactivated influenza vaccine. Sequencing was performed on CD4+ T cells sorted from PBMCs, taken roughly 13 days after vaccination.

For the CDR3, the DNA is TGTGCCAGCAGCTTAGGGACAGGGCTTGCCGGGGAGCTGTTTTTT. It is translated as CASSLGTGLAGELFF. The rearrangement links TRBV7-2 to TRBJ2-2; TRBD1 matches at 8 bases. Per the germline V gene, CDR1 is SGHTA and CDR2 is FQGNSA. The CDR3 totals 15 residues. Trimming at V came to 1 base and at J to 6 bases, leaving 4 bases not matched to a gene.